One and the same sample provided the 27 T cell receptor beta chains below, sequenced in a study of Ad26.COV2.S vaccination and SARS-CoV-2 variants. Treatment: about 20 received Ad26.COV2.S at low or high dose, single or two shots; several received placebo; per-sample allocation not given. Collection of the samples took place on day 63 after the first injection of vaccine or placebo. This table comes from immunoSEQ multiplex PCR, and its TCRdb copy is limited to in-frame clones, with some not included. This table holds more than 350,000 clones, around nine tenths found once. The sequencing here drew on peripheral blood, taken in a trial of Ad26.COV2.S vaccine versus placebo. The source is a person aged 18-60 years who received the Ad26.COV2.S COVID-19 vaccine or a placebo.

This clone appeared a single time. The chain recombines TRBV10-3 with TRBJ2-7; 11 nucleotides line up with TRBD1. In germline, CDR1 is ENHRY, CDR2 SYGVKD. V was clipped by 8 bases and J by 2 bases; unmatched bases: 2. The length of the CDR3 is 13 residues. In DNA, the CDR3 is TGTGCCATCGGACAGGGGGCGACCTACGAGCAGTACTTC. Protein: CAIGQGATYEQYF.

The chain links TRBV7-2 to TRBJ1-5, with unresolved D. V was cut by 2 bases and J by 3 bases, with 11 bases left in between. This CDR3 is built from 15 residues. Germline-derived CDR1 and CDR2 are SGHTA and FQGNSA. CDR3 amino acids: CASSLMIYNNQPQHF. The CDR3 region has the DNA TGTGCCAGCAGCTTAATGATTTACAACAATCAGCCCCAGCATTTT.

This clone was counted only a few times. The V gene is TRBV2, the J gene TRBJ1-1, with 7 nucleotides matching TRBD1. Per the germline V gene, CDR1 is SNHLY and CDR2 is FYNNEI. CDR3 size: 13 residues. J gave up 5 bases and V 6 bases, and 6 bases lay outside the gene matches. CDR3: CASRDRRGTEAFF. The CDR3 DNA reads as TGTGCCAGCAGGGACAGGAGAGGGACTGAAGCTTTCTTT. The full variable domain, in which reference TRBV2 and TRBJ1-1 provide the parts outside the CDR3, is EPEVTQTPSHQVTQMGQEVILRCVPISNHLYFYWYRQILGQKVEFLVSFYNNEISEKSEIFDDQFSVERPDGSNFTLKIRSTKLEDSAMYFCASRDRRGTEAFFGQGTRLTVV.

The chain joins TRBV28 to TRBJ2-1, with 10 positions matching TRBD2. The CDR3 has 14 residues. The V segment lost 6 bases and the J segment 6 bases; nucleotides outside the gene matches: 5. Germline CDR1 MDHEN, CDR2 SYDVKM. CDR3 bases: TGTGCCAGCAGCCTAGCGGGAGTGGCCAATGAGCAGTTCTTC. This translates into CASSLAGVANEQFF.

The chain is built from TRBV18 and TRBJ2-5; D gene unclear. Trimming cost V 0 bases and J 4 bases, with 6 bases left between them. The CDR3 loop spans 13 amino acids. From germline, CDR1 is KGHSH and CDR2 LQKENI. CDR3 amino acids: CASSPPAGETQYF. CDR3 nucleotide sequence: TGTGCCAGCTCACCACCCGCAGGAGAGACCCAGTACTTC.

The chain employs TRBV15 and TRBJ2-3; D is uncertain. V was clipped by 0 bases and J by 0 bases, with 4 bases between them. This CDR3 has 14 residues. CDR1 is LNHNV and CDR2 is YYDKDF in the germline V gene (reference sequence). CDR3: CATSRETSTDTQYF. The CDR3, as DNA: TGTGCCACCAGCAGAGAGACTAGCACAGATACGCAGTATTTT. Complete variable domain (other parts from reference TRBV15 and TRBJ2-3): DAMVIQNPRYQVTQFGKPVTLSCSQTLNHNVMYWYQQKSSQAPKLLFHYYDKDFNNEADTPDNFQSRRPNTSFCFLDIRSPGLGDTAMYLCATSRETSTDTQYFGPGTRLTVL.

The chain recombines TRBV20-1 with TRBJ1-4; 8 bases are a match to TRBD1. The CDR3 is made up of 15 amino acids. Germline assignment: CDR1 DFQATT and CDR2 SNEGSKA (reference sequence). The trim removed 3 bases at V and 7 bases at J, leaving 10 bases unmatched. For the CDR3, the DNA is TGCAGTGCTAGTGGGGCTCAGGGGGCAGGTGAAAAACTGTTTTTT. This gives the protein CSASGAQGAGEKLFF.

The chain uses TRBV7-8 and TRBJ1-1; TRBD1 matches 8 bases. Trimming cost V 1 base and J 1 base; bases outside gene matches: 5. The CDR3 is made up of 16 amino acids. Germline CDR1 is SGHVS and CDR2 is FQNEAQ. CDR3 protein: CASSLVWTGSNTEAFF. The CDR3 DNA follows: TGTGCCAGCAGCTTAGTCTGGACAGGGTCGAACACTGAAGCTTTCTTT.

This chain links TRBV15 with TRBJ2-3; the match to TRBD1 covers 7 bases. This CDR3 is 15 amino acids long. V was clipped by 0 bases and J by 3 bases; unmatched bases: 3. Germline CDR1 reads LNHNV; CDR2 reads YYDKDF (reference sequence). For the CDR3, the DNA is TGTGCCACCAGCAGAGACAACAGGGGTACAGATACGCAGTATTTT. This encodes CATSRDNRGTDTQYF.

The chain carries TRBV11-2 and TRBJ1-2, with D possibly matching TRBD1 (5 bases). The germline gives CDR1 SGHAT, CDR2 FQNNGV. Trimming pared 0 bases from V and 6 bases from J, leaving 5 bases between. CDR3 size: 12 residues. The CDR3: CASSLEGDGYTF. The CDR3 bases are TGTGCCAGCAGCTTAGAAGGGGATGGCTACACCTTC. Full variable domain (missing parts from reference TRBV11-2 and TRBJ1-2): EAGVAQSPRYKIIEKRQSVAFWCNPISGHATLYWYQQILGQGPKLLIQFQNNGVVDDSQLPKDRFSAERLKGVDSTLKIQPAKLEDSAVYLCASSLEGDGYTFGSGTRLTVV.

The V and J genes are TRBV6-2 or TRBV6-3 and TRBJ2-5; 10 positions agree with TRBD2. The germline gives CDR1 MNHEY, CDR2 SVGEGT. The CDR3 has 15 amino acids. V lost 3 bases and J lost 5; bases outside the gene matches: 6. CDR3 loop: CASSYLAGAQETQYF. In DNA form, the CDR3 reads TGTGCCAGCAGTTATCTAGCGGGAGCCCAGGAGACCCAGTACTTC.

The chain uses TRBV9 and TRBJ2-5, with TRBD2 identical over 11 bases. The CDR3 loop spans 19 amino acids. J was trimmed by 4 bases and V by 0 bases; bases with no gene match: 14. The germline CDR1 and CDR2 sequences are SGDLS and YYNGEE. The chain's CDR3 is CASSVDGGQRGLAVETQYF. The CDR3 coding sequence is TGTGCCAGCAGCGTAGACGGGGGGCAGAGGGGACTAGCGGTAGAGACCCAGTACTTC. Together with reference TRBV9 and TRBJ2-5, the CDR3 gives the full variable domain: DSGVTQTPKHLITATGQRVTLRCSPRSGDLSVYWYQQSLDQGLQFLIQYYNGEERAKGNILERFSAQQFPDLHSELNLSSLELGDSALYFCASSVDGGQRGLAVETQYFGPGTRLLVL.

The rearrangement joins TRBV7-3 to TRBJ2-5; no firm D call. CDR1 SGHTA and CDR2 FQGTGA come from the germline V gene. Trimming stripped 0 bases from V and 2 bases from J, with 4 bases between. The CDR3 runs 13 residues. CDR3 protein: CASSLTHQETQYF. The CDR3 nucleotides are TGTGCCAGCAGCTTAACGCATCAAGAGACCCAGTACTTC.

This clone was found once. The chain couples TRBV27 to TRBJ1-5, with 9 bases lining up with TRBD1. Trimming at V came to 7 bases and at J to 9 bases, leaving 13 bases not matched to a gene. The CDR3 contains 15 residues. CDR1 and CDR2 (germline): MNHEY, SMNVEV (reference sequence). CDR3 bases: TGTGCCAGCACCAGTACAGGGGGCGTTTCATCGCCCCAGCATTTT. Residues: CASTSTGGVSSPQHF.

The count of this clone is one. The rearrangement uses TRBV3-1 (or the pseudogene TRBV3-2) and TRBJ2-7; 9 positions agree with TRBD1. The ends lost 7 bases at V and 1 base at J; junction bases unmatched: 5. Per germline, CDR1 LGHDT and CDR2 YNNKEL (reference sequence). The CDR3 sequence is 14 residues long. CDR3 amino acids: CASTPGQGSYEQYF. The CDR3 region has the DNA TGTGCCAGCACCCCGGGACAGGGTTCCTACGAGCAGTACTTC.

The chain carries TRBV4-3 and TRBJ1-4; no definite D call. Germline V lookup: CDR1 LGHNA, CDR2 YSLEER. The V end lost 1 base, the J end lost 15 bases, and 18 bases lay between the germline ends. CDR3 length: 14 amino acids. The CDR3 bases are TGCGCCAGCAGCCAAGGTCCTCTCGGGCCTAGGGTGTTTTTT. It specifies CASSQGPLGPRVFF.

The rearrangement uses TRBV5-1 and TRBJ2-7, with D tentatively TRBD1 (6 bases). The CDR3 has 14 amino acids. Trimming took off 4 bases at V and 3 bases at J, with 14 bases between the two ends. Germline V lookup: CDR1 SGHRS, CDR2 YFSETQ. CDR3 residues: CASSQATGIYEQYF. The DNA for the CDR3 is TGCGCCAGCAGCCAAGCCACAGGGATCTACGAGCAGTACTTC. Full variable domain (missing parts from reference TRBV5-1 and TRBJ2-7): KAGVTQTPRYLIKTRGQQVTLSCSPISGHRSVSWYQQTPGQGLQFLFEYFSETQRNKGNFPGRFSGRQFSNSRSEMNVSTLELGDSALYLCASSQATGIYEQYFGPGTRLTVT.

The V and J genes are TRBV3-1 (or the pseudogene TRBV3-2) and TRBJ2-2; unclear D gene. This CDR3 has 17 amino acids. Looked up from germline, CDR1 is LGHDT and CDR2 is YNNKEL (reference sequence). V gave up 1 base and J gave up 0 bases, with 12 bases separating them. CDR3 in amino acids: CASSQGSGIANTGELFF. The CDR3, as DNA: TGTGCCAGCAGCCAAGGATCTGGGATCGCGAACACCGGGGAGCTGTTTTTT.

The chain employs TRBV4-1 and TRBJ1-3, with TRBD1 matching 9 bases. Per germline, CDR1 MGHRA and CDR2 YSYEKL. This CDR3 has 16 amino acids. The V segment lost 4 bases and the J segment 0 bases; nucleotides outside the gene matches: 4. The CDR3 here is CASSLTGGNSGNTIYF. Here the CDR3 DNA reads TGCGCCAGCAGCCTAACAGGGGGCAACTCTGGAAACACCATATATTTT.

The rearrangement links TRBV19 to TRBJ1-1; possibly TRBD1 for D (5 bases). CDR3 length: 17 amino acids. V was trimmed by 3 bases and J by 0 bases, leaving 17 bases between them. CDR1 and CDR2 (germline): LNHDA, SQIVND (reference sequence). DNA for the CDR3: TGTGCCAGTAGTATCAGCCGCGGACACCTCATGAACACTGAAGCTTTCTTT. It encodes CASSISRGHLMNTEAFF.

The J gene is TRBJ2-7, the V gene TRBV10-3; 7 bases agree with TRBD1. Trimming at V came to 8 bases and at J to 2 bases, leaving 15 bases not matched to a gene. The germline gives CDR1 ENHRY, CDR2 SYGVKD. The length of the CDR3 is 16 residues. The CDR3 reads CAIRSSTGTATYEQYF. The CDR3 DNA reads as TGTGCCATCCGATCCTCGACCGGGACAGCTACCTACGAGCAGTACTTC.

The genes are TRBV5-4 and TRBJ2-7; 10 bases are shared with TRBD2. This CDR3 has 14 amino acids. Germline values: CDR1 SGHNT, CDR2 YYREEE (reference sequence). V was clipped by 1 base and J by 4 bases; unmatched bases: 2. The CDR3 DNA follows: TGTGCCAGCAGCTTGAAGGGACTAGCGTACGAGCAGTACTTC. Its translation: CASSLKGLAYEQYF.

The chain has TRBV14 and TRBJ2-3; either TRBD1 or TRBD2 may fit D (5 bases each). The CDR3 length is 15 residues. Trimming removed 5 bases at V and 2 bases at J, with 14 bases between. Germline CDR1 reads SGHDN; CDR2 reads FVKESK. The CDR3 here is CASSSPGPSTDTQYF. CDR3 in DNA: TGTGCCAGCAGCTCCCCGGGACCCTCCACAGATACGCAGTATTTT.

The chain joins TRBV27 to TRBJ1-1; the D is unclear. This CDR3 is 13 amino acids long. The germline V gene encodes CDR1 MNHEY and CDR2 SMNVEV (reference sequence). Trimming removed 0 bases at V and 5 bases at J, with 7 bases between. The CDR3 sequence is CASSLSSRTEAFF. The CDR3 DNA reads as TGTGCCAGCAGTTTATCCAGTCGGACTGAAGCTTTCTTT.

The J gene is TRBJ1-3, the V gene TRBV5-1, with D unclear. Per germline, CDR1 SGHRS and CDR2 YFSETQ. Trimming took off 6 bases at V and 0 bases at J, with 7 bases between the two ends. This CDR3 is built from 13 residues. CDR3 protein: CASKKDSGNTIYF. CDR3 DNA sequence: TGCGCCAGCAAAAAAGACTCTGGAAACACCATATATTTT. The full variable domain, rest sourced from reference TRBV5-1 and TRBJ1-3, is KAGVTQTPRYLIKTRGQQVTLSCSPISGHRSVSWYQQTPGQGLQFLFEYFSETQRNKGNFPGRFSGRQFSNSRSEMNVSTLELGDSALYLCASKKDSGNTIYFGEGSWLTVV.

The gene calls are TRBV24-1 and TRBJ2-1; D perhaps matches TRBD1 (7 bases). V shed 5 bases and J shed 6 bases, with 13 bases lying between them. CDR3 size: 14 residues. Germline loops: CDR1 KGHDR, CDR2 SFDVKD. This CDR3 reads CATSGRGRVNEQFF. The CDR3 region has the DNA TGTGCCACCAGTGGGAGGGGGCGCGTCAATGAGCAGTTCTTC.

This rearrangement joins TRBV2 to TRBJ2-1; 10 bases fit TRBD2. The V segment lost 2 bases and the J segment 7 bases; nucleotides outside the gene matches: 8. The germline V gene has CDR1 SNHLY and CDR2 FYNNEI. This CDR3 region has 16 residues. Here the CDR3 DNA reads TGTGCCAGCAGTGAATGGGGAGCGGGAGGGCCGAATGAGCAGTTCTTC. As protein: CASSEWGAGGPNEQFF.